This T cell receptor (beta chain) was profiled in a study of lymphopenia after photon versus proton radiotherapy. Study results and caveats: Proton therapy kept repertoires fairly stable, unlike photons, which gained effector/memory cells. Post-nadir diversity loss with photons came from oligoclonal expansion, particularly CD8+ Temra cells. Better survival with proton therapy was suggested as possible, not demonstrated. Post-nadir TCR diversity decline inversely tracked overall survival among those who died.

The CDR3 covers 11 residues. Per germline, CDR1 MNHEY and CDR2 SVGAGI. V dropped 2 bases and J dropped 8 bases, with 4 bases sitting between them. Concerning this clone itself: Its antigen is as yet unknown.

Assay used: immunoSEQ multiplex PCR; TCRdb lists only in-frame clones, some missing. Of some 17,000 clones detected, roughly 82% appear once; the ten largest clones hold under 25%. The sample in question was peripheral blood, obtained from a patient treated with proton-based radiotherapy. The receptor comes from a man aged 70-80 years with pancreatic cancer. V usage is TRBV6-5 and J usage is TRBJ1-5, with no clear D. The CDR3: CASSYGEPQHF. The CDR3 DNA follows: TGTGCCAGCAGTTACGGTGAGCCCCAGCATTTT.